Listed here are 18 T cell receptor beta chains from one sample, sequenced in a study of T cells in Graves' hyperthyroidism and ophthalmopathy (dated by TCRdb to between 2018 and 2020). The library was prepared using multiplex PCR. The run used an Illumina HiSeq 2000. Amplification of TCR beta CDR3 regions was carried out from RNA transcripts. The TCR CDR3 was subjected to a first round of RT-PCR using the HTBI primer set and the Qiagen OneStep RT-PCR kit. The public reads were reprocessed in TCRdb via fastp at Q25 and MiXCR, keeping in-frame beta chains. Rows with a matching CDR3 protein are joined into one entry that keeps the most common DNA and genes. The sample records under 650,000 distinct CDR3 sequences, roughly 16% of which are singletons. The top ten hold around 4% of the sample. Sequenced input: blood. Receptor source: a woman younger than 45 with Graves' hyperthyroidism.

The CDR3 protein is CSPGDGNTEAFF. CDR3 nucleotides: TGCAGCCCCGGGGACGGGAACACTGAAGCTTTCTTT. The gene calls are TRBV29-1 and TRBJ1-1; perhaps TRBD1 as D (5 bases). CDR1 is SQVTM and CDR2 is ANQGSEA in the germline V gene. The CDR3 length is 12 residues. V was trimmed by 8 bases and J by 1 base, leaving 11 bases between them.

This clonotype was recorded at least ten times. This sequence joins TRBV28 and TRBJ1-6; D not certain. The germline V gene encodes CDR1 MDHEN and CDR2 SYDVKM. Trimming cost V 5 bases and J 7 bases, with 15 bases left between them. The CDR3 is 15 residues long. The CDR3 is CASSVSGPSNSPLHF. CDR3 bases: TGTGCCAGCAGTGTTTCCGGGCCATCCAATTCACCCCTCCACTTT.

This clonotype was observed a few times. The rearrangement links TRBV12-3 or TRBV12-4 to TRBJ2-7, with 8 bases matching TRBD1. The CDR3 is 15 residues long. With 6 bases clipped from V and 3 bases from J, the junction kept 10 bases outside the gene matches. Here the CDR3 DNA reads TGTGCCAGCAGCAGGGGGCAACTATCCCACTACGAGCAGTACTTC. Its translation: CASSRGQLSHYEQYF.

In this sample, this clonotype turned up many times. This chain links TRBV7-9 with TRBJ2-5; 8 positions match TRBD2. The V gene's germline CDR1 is SEHNR and CDR2 FQNEAQ (reference sequence). The V segment lost 5 bases and the J segment 4 bases; nucleotides outside the gene matches: 0. The CDR3 is 12 residues long. CDR3 in DNA: TGTGCCAGCAGCCGGGAGGGAGAGACCCAGTACTTC. As protein: CASSREGETQYF.

Only a few counts were recorded for this clonotype. The rearrangement joins TRBV7-3 to TRBJ2-3, with 8 positions matching TRBD2. CDR3 size: 15 residues. CDR1 is SGHTA and CDR2 is FQGTGA in the germline V gene. V dropped 1 base and J dropped 2; count of bases not matched to a gene: 2. CDR3 DNA: TGTGCCAGCAGCTTAAACGGGAGGGCCACAGATACGCAGTATTTT. This sequence encodes CASSLNGRATDTQYF.

This clonotype was seen at least ten times. CDR3 residues: CASSFHRLTYEQYF. Here the CDR3 DNA reads TGTGCCAGCAGTTTCCACAGATTAACGTACGAGCAGTACTTC. The chain couples TRBV6-2 or TRBV6-3 to TRBJ2-7; no clear D gene. From germline, CDR1 is MNHEY and CDR2 SVGEGT. The V end lost 4 bases, the J end lost 4 bases, and 14 bases lay between the germline ends. The CDR3 consists of 14 residues.

This clonotype was detected only a few times. The junction does not match germline at one end; this may be a read error. The rearrangement links TRBV2 to TRBJ1-2; 7 nucleotides align to TRBD1. The germline gives CDR1 SNHLY, CDR2 FYNNEI. This CDR3 region has 11 residues. CDR3 in amino acids: CASRPRTGGSF. CDR3 nucleotides: TGTGCCAGCAGACCCAGGACAGGAGGATCCTTC. Combining the CDR3 with reference TRBV2 and TRBJ1-2 gives the whole variable domain EPEVTQTPSHQVTQMGQEVILRCVPISNHLYFYWYRQILGQKVEFLVSFYNNEISEKSEIFDDQFSVERPDGSNFTLKIRSTKLEDSAMYFCASRPRTGGSFGSGTRLTVV.

The genes are TRBV11-3 and TRBJ1-6, with 9 bases aligning to TRBD1. The CDR3 runs to 16 residues. V lost 5 bases to trimming and J lost 7 bases; unmatched junction nucleotides: 9. Germline V CDR1 and CDR2: SGHNT, YENEEA. The CDR3 region is CASSPEQGAKNSPLHF. Written as DNA, the CDR3 is TGTGCCAGCAGCCCGGAACAGGGGGCGAAGAATTCACCCCTCCACTTT.

CDR3 sequence reads: CSASYRAGNQPQHF. Here the CDR3 DNA reads TGCAGTGCTAGTTATAGGGCCGGAAATCAGCCCCAGCATTTT. J is TRBJ1-5 and V is TRBV20-1; the D is unclear. The CDR3 contains 14 residues. Trimming stripped 3 bases from V and 4 bases from J, with 13 bases between. Per the germline V gene, CDR1 is DFQATT and CDR2 is SNEGSKA (reference sequence).

CDR3 amino acids: CASSLGDLGVRRDEQFF. The CDR3 DNA is TGTGCCAGCAGCTTAGGGGACTTGGGGGTTAGACGGGATGAGCAGTTCTTC. The chain couples TRBV11-3 to TRBJ2-1; maybe TRBD2 (6 bases). The CDR3 covers 17 residues. Trimming removed 1 base at V and 8 bases at J, with 21 bases between. Germline assignment: CDR1 SGHNT and CDR2 YENEEA.

The chain has TRBV28 and TRBJ1-1; D is unresolved. Between the trimmed V and J ends, which lost 3 bases and 0 bases, there was a span of 17 bases. Germline V lookup: CDR1 MDHEN, CDR2 SYDVKM. The CDR3 extends over 17 amino acids. CDR3 protein: CASSFFSGFGVNTEAFF. CDR3 bases: TGTGCCAGCAGTTTTTTTTCCGGGTTCGGCGTGAACACTGAAGCTTTCTTT. Full variable domain (rest looked up from reference TRBV28 and TRBJ1-1): DVKVTQSSRYLVKRTGEKVFLECVQDMDHENMFWYRQDPGLGLRLIYFSYDVKMKEKGDIPEGYSVSREKKERFSLILESASTNQTSMYLCASSFFSGFGVNTEAFFGQGTRLTVV.

At least ten counts were recorded for this clonotype. The rearrangement joins TRBV28 to TRBJ2-3; D unclear. The CDR3 sequence is 15 residues long. CDR1 is MDHEN and CDR2 is SYDVKM in the germline V gene. The V and J ends lost 6 bases and 2 bases respectively, with 15 bases between them. The CDR3 DNA reads TGTGCCAGCAGCTCACCACCTTCCCTCACAGATACGCAGTATTTT. Translation gives CASSSPPSLTDTQYF. Combining the CDR3 with reference TRBV28 and TRBJ2-3 gives the whole variable domain DVKVTQSSRYLVKRTGEKVFLECVQDMDHENMFWYRQDPGLGLRLIYFSYDVKMKEKGDIPEGYSVSREKKERFSLILESASTNQTSMYLCASSSPPSLTDTQYFGPGTRLTVL.

There are a few counts of this clonotype. The V call is TRBV6-2 or TRBV6-3, the J call TRBJ2-3; no firm D call. V lost 10 bases and J 0 bases, leaving 11 bases between the germline ends. CDR3 length equals 13 residues. CDR1 MNHEY and CDR2 SVGEGT come from the germline V gene. The CDR3: CATIKDSTDTQYF. DNA for the CDR3: TGTGCCACCATAAAAGACAGCACAGATACGCAGTATTTT.

This clonotype was seen at least ten times. The chain combines TRBV12-3 or TRBV12-4 with TRBJ2-7, with D unresolved. The CDR3 contains 13 residues. V was pared by 5 bases and J by 3 bases, with 11 bases between. Here the CDR3 reads CASSVLDRYEQYF. Written as DNA, the CDR3 is TGTGCCAGCAGTGTACTGGACCGCTACGAGCAGTACTTC.

This clonotype has just a few counts. J is TRBJ1-6 and V is TRBV2; possibly TRBD1 for D (5 bases). Germline V gene sequence: CDR1 SNHLY, CDR2 FYNNEI. The V end was cut by 7 bases, the J end by 1 base, with 20 bases between. The CDR3 is made up of 18 amino acids. CDR3 sequence (DNA): TGTGCCAGCAACGCCAGGGACCCCTTGGGGTCCTATAATTCACCCCTCCACTTT. Translation gives CASNARDPLGSYNSPLHF.

This clonotype was detected ten times or more. The chain employs TRBV27 and TRBJ1-5; D is uncertain. The CDR3 totals 13 residues. Trimming left V 5 bases short and J 3 bases short, with 8 bases between. In germline, CDR1 is MNHEY, CDR2 SMNVEV (reference sequence). CDR3 amino acids: CASSNSYNQPQHF. CDR3 in DNA: TGTGCCAGCAGTAACTCCTACAATCAGCCCCAGCATTTT.

This chain's CDR3 is CASKNLDGNLGFPLHF. In nucleotides, the CDR3 is TGTGCCAGCAAGAATTTGGACGGAAATTTGGGGTTTCCCCTCCACTTT. The J gene is TRBJ1-6, the V gene TRBV27; no definite D call. This CDR3 has 16 residues. Trimming cost V 7 bases and J 13 bases, with 26 bases left between them. Germline V CDR1 and CDR2: MNHEY, SMNVEV (reference sequence).

The DNA of the CDR3 is TGTGCCAGCAGCCGCTGGGAAGCGGATGATACGCAGTATTTT. This sequence encodes CASSRWEADDTQYF. V usage is TRBV5-4 and J usage is TRBJ2-3; D possibly corresponds to TRBD2 (5 bases). Germline CDR1 is SGHNT and CDR2 is YYREEE (reference sequence). There are 14 residues in the CDR3. With 4 bases removed from V and 6 bases from J, the gap between germline ends came to 15 bases. Supplemented by reference TRBV5-4 and TRBJ2-3, the full variable domain reads ETGVTQSPTHLIKTRGQQVTLRCSSQSGHNTVSWYQQALGQGPQFIFQYYREEENGRGNFPPRFSGLQFPNYSSELNVNALELDDSALYLCASSRWEADDTQYFGPGTRLTVL.